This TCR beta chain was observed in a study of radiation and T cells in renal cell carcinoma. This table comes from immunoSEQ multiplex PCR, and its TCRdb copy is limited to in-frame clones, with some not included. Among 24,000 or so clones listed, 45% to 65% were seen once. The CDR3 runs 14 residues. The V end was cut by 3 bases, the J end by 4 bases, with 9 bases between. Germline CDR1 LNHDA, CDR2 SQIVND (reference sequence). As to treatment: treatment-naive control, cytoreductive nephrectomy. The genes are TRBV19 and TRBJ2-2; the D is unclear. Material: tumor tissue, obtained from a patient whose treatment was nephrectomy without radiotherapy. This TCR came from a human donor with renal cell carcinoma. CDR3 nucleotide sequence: TGTGCCAGTAGTATCCCTTTTAGCACCGGGGAGCTGTTTTTT. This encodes CASSIPFSTGELFF.